The 14 T cell receptor beta chains presented below share a single source sample, sequenced in a study of technical replicates of blood from a handful of donors. The assay was immunoSEQ multiplex PCR, and TCRdb's table has in-frame clones only and misses some. This sample has approximately 15,000 clones; around nine tenths occur once, and the top ten carry over 9.5%. The sample taken for sequencing was PBMCs. These receptors were obtained from a human donor in good health.

This chain connects TRBV13 to TRBJ1-1; no firm D call. V lost 2 bases to trimming and J lost 2 bases, with 6 bases between them. CDR1 is PRHDT and CDR2 is FYEKMQ in the germline V gene (reference sequence). The CDR3 runs 13 residues. CDR3 sequence reads: CASSLYGNTEAFF. DNA of the CDR3: TGTGCCAGCAGCTTATACGGTAACACTGAAGCTTTCTTT.

The V gene is TRBV11-2, the J gene TRBJ2-7, with 10 positions matching TRBD2. The CDR3 covers 13 residues. Germline V gene lookup returns CDR1 SGHAT and CDR2 FQNNGV. V lost 11 bases, J lost 0 bases, and 4 bases stayed unmatched. CDR3 nucleotide sequence: TGTGCCGGTGGACTAGCGGCCTCCTACGAGCAGTACTTC. Protein: CAGGLAASYEQYF.

This sequence joins TRBV19 and TRBJ1-5, with 7 nucleotides matching TRBD1. Germline lookup yields CDR1 LNHDA and CDR2 SQIVND (reference sequence). The CDR3 is 17 amino acids. The trim removed 5 bases at V and 7 bases at J, leaving 17 bases unmatched. This CDR3 reads CASSPQGVTGTFQPQHF. The CDR3 nucleotides read TGTGCCAGTAGTCCGCAGGGGGTGACAGGGACGTTCCAGCCCCAGCATTTT.

The J gene is TRBJ2-1, the V gene TRBV5-4, with 8 bases fitting TRBD2. The germline gives CDR1 SGHNT, CDR2 YYREEE (reference sequence). This CDR3 comprises 16 residues. J lost 6 bases, V lost 3 bases, and 11 bases had no gene match. As DNA, the CDR3 is TGTGCCAGCAGCTCTGACTTAGCGGGACATGGCAATGAGCAGTTCTTC. It encodes CASSSDLAGHGNEQFF.

CDR3 region: CASSLQGAGYGYTF. CDR3 in DNA: TGTGCCAGCAGTTTACAGGGGGCAGGGTATGGCTACACCTTC. This rearrangement joins TRBV28 to TRBJ1-2, with 8 bases identical to TRBD1. V dropped 2 bases and J dropped 5; count of bases not matched to a gene: 4. The CDR3 length is 14 residues. In germline, CDR1 is MDHEN, CDR2 SYDVKM.

The chain uses TRBV5-4 and TRBJ2-3; the match to TRBD2 covers 13 bases. The CDR3 extends over 17 amino acids. After removal of 4 bases from V and 3 bases from J, the junction contained 8 bases not matched to a gene. Germline V gives CDR1 SGHNT, CDR2 YYREEE (reference sequence). The chain's CDR3 is CASSTRLAGGITDTQYF. As DNA, the CDR3 is TGTGCCAGCAGCACTCGACTAGCGGGAGGTATTACAGATACGCAGTATTTT.

In this sample, this clone turned up once. The rearrangement uses TRBV2 and TRBJ1-4, with 8 bases lining up with TRBD1. Germline assignment: CDR1 SNHLY and CDR2 FYNNEI. The J segment lost 5 bases and the V segment lost 6 bases, leaving 5 bases of the junction unmatched. This CDR3 spans 14 amino acids. CDR3 amino acids: CASRGQAINEKLFF. CDR3 DNA: TGTGCCAGCAGGGGACAGGCGATAAATGAAAAACTGTTTTTT.

This sequence joins TRBV15 and TRBJ2-5; D might be TRBD1 (6 bases). Germline CDR1 reads LNHNV; CDR2 reads YYDKDF (reference sequence). CDR3 length: 15 amino acids. The V gene lost 4 bases and the J gene lost 2 bases, with 14 bases spanning the gap. CDR3 in DNA: TGTGCCACCAGCACCGGCAGGGGACAACAAGAGACCCAGTACTTC. Its protein product is CATSTGRGQQETQYF. The full variable domain, rest sourced from reference TRBV15 and TRBJ2-5, is DAMVIQNPRYQVTQFGKPVTLSCSQTLNHNVMYWYQQKSSQAPKLLFHYYDKDFNNEADTPDNFQSRRPNTSFCFLDIRSPGLGDTAMYLCATSTGRGQQETQYFGPGTRLLVL.

The V and J genes are TRBV27 and TRBJ2-3; tentatively, D is TRBD2 (5 bases). CDR3 length equals 11 residues. Trimming pared 8 bases from V and 12 bases from J, leaving 15 bases between. The germline V gene has CDR1 MNHEY and CDR2 SMNVEV (reference sequence). CDR3 coding DNA: TGTGCCAGCGGGGAGTGGGTGGCACAGTATTTT. Its protein product is CASGEWVAQYF.

The chain has TRBV10-3 and TRBJ2-2; perhaps TRBD2 as D (5 bases). The CDR3 is 16 amino acids. V shed 8 bases and J shed 2 bases, with 18 bases lying between them. The germline gives CDR1 ENHRY, CDR2 SYGVKD. CDR3 DNA: TGTGCCATCTCAAGAGGGAGCGGAACTAACACCGGGGAGCTGTTTTTT. It translates to CAISRGSGTNTGELFF.

The V gene is TRBV7-8, the J gene TRBJ2-7; a weak D match, TRBD2 (5 bases). The CDR3 runs to 19 residues. V lost 5 bases and J lost 9, with 35 bases in between. CDR1 is SGHVS and CDR2 is FQNEAQ in the germline V gene. Written as DNA, the CDR3 is TGTGCCAGCAGCGCTAGCATCTCGTCTCGAAGACTCCTACGAGTAGGGCAGTACTTC. Residues: CASSASISSRRLLRVGQYF.

This chain joins TRBV2 and TRBJ2-7, with TRBD2 matching 8 bases. Germline V gene data show CDR1 as SNHLY and CDR2 as FYNNEI. This CDR3 has 18 residues. The junction had 22 bases not matched to a gene; V was cut back by 6 bases and J by 6 bases. DNA for the CDR3: TGTGCCAGCAGCCCAACCCATCTAGCACGGGAGGGCAGAGGCGAGCAGTACTTC. Its translation is CASSPTHLAREGRGEQYF.

The CDR3 protein is CASSSLAGAAYNEQFF. CDR3 DNA sequence: TGTGCCAGCAGCTCGCTAGCGGGGGCCGCCTACAATGAGCAGTTCTTC. The chain links TRBV6-6 to TRBJ2-1, with TRBD2 matching 10 bases. The CDR3 extends over 16 amino acids. With V trimmed by 6 bases and J by 2 bases, 7 bases remained unmatched. CDR1 is MNHNY, CDR2 SVGAGI, per germline (reference sequence).

The genes are TRBV5-8 and TRBJ2-3, with 12 bases lining up with TRBD2. The CDR3 runs to 16 residues. The V segment lost 2 bases and the J segment 2 bases; nucleotides outside the gene matches: 3. Germline V gene lookup returns CDR1 SGHTS and CDR2 YDEGEE. CDR3: CASSLGLAGNTDTQYF. The CDR3 DNA follows: TGTGCCAGCAGCTTAGGACTAGCGGGAAACACAGATACGCAGTATTTT.